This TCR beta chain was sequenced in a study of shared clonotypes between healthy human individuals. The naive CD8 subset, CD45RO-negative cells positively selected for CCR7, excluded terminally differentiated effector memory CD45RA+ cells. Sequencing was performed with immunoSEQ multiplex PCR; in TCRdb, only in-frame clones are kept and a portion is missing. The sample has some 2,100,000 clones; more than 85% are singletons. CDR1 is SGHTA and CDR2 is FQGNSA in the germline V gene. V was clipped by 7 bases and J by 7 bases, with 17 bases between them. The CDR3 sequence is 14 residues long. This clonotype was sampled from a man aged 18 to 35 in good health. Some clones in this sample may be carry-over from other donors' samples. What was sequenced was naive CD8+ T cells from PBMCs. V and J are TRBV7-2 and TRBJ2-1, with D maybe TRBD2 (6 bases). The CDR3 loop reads CASNLVSGQNEQFF. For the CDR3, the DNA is TGTGCCAGCAACCTGGTGAGCGGGCAAAATGAGCAGTTCTTC.